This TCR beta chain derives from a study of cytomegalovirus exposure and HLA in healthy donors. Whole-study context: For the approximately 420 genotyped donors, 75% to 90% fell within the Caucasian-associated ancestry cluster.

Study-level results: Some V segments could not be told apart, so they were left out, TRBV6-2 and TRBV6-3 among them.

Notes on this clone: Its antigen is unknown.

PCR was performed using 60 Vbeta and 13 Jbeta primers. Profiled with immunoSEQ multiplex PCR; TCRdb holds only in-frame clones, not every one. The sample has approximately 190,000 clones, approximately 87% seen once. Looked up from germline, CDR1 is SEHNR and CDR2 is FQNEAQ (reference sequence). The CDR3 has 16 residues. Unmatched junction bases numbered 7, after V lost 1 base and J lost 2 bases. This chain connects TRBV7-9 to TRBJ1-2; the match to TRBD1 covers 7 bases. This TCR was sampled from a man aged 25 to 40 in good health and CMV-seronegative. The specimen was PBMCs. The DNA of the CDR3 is TGTGCCAGCAGCTTAGGGCCCGACAGGGAGAACTATGGCTACACCTTC. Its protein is CASSLGPDRENYGYTF.